This T cell receptor beta chain stems from a study of cytomegalovirus exposure and HLA in healthy donors. Concerning this clone: The target antigen is unknown.

PCR employed 60 Vbeta and 13 Jbeta primers. Generated by immunoSEQ multiplex PCR, the TCRdb table keeps only in-frame clones and is missing some. Among under 200,000 clones listed, roughly 80% were seen once. Study outcomes and limitations: Upon later analysis, TCR association rates were observed to vary by HLA locus, being highest for DRB1 and lowest for HLA-C. CMV serostatus was the sole immune exposure data available. Researchers counted 164 TCR beta chains as cytomegalovirus-associated.

In germline, CDR1 is MGHRA, CDR2 YSYEKL. The CDR3 is made up of 15 amino acids. V lost 1 base, J lost 7 bases, and 16 bases lay in between. This chain uses TRBV4-1 with TRBJ1-2, with D perhaps matching TRBD1 (5 bases). Sequenced material: PBMCs. The sequence came from a woman younger than 35 in good health and CMV-seronegative. The chain's CDR3 is CASSQGLARVSGYTF. In DNA, the CDR3 is TGCGCCAGCAGCCAAGGTCTGGCCAGGGTATCTGGCTACACCTTC.